The rows below give T cell receptor beta chains drawn from one sample of a study of OX40 agonist ivuxolimab in advanced cancers. The table came from immunoSEQ multiplex PCR; TCRdb's copy has only in-frame clones and leaves some out. There are around 25,000 clones in the sample; approximately 83% occur only once, and roughly 12% lies in the top ten. Sample: CD4+ or CD8+ T cells sorted from blood, taken in a trial of the OX40 agonist ivuxolimab. The origin of the receptors is an adult with an advanced solid tumor such as melanoma, head and neck, liver or kidney cancer. Both conserved end residues are part of each CDR3. The order of the fields is V gene, D gene, J gene, clone size, CDR3 DNA, CDR3 protein. The D gene is left open where the match is weak. Where a row states a size, it is once, few, many or the class of an expanded clone; other rows omit it.

V: TRBV6-5
D: NA
J: TRBJ2-1
size: NA
DNA: TGTGCCAGCAGTTTCCAGGAATACAATGAGCAGTTCTTC
CDR3: CASSFQEYNEQFF

V: TRBV18
D: TRBD1
J: TRBJ2-3
size: NA
DNA: TGTGCCAGCTCCCAAACCTCCGGGACAGGTAGCACAGATACGCAGTATTTT
CDR3: CASSQTSGTGSTDTQYF

V: TRBV4-1
D: TRBD1
J: TRBJ1-2
size: NA
DNA: TGCGCCAGCAGCCAGGGGGACAGGGGAAACTATGGCTACACCTTC
CDR3: CASSQGDRGNYGYTF

V: TRBV7-9
D: NA
J: TRBJ1-5
size: NA
DNA: TGTGCCAGCAGCTTAGTGTCCGGGGGCGTTTATCAGCCCCAGCATTTT
CDR3: CASSLVSGGVYQPQHF

V: TRBV5-6
D: NA
J: TRBJ2-5
size: NA
DNA: TGTGCCAGCAGGGACGAAGGAAGCCAAGAGACCCAGTACTTC
CDR3: CASRDEGSQETQYF

V: TRBV7-9
D: NA
J: TRBJ2-7
size: few
DNA: TGTGCCAGCAGCTCGGGGACATTATCTTACGAGCAGTACTTC
CDR3: CASSSGTLSYEQYF

V: TRBV7-9
D: TRBD1
J: TRBJ1-5
size: NA
DNA: TGTGCCAGCAGCTCTTCGACAGGGGGGATCAATCAGCCCCAGCATTTT
CDR3: CASSSSTGGINQPQHF

V: TRBV13
D: TRBD1
J: TRBJ1-6
size: NA
DNA: TGTGCCAGCAGCTCAGAGCGACAGGGAAGTAATTCACCCCTCCACTTT
CDR3: CASSSERQGSNSPLHF

V: TRBV15
D: TRBD2
J: TRBJ2-5
size: NA
DNA: TGTGCCACCAGCGGCGCGGCGGGGGGGCCTCTTGAGACCCAGTACTTC
CDR3: CATSGAAGGPLETQYF

V: TRBV10-3
D: NA
J: TRBJ2-1
size: once
DNA: TGTGCCATTACAGAAGGGGGGGGGCCCTACAATGAGCAGTTCTTC
CDR3: CAITEGGGPYNEQFF

V: TRBV27
D: NA
J: TRBJ1-1
size: NA
DNA: TGTGCCAGCAGCATGGGGGCGAACACTGAAGCTTTCTTT
CDR3: CASSMGANTEAFF

V: TRBV5-4
D: NA
J: TRBJ2-1
size: once
DNA: TGTGCCAGCAGCTCGTCAGGGGTCTCCTACAATGAGCAGTTCTTC
CDR3: CASSSSGVSYNEQFF

V: TRBV27
D: TRBD1
J: TRBJ1-2
size: NA
DNA: TGTGCCAGCAGTTTGGGGACTCGACAGGGGAACTATGGCTACACCTTC
CDR3: CASSLGTRQGNYGYTF

V: TRBV10-3
D: TRBD2
J: TRBJ2-3
size: NA
DNA: TGTGCCATCAGTAGTATAGCGGGGGTGGGCACAGATACGCAGTATTTT
CDR3: CAISSIAGVGTDTQYF

V: TRBV5-8
D: NA
J: TRBJ1-5
size: NA
DNA: TGTGCCAGCAGCTTGGGGGGTTTTGGCAATCAGCCCCAGCATTTT
CDR3: CASSLGGFGNQPQHF

V: TRBV5-8
D: NA
J: TRBJ1-2
size: NA
DNA: TGTGCCAGCAGCTGGGAGGCAGGGGAACACTATGGCTACACCTTC
CDR3: CASSWEAGEHYGYTF

V: TRBV1
D: NA
J: TRBJ2-1
size: NA
DNA: TGCACCAGCAGCCACAGACTAGCGGGGGGGCCGGGGGAGCAGTTCTTC
CDR3: CTSSHRLAGGPGEQFF

V: TRBV6-6
D: TRBD2
J: TRBJ2-1
size: NA
DNA: TGTGCCAGCAGTTACGTGGGCGGGGGGCCCAATGAGCAGTTCTTC
CDR3: CASSYVGGGPNEQFF

V: TRBV5-6
D: TRBD2
J: TRBJ2-3
size: NA
DNA: TGTGCCAGCAGCCCCATTGGCGGGGGGCAGTATTTT
CDR3: CASSPIGGGQYF

V: TRBV2
D: TRBD2
J: TRBJ2-3
size: NA
DNA: TGTGCCAGCAGCCCGCTAGCGGGGAGCACAGATACGCAGTATTTT
CDR3: CASSPLAGSTDTQYF

V: TRBV18
D: TRBD1
J: TRBJ2-7
size: NA
DNA: TGTGCCAGCTCACCACTCGGGGACAGGGGCTCCTACGAGCAGTACTTC
CDR3: CASSPLGDRGSYEQYF

V: TRBV4-1
D: NA
J: TRBJ1-4
size: once
DNA: TGCGCCAGCAGCCAAGATCCGGGTAATGAAAAACTGTTTTTT
CDR3: CASSQDPGNEKLFF

V: TRBV30
D: NA
J: TRBJ1-1
size: few
DNA: TGTGCCTGGAGTGTGGCAGAGAACACTGAAGCTTTCTTT
CDR3: CAWSVAENTEAFF

V: TRBV7-9
D: TRBD1
J: TRBJ1-4
size: NA
DNA: TGTGCCAGCAGCCCTAGCGGCGGACAGGGCGAGTGGGGAAAACTGTTTTTT
CDR3: CASSPSGGQGEWGKLFF

V: TRBV6-5
D: NA
J: TRBJ2-1
size: NA
DNA: TGTGCCAGCAGTTACTCGACTATGAATGAGCAGTTCTTC
CDR3: CASSYSTMNEQFF

V: TRBV4-1
D: TRBD1
J: TRBJ1-2
size: medium-sized
DNA: TGCGCCAGCAGCCAAGACGGGGACAGGGGATCTACACTGAACTATGGCTACACCTTC
CDR3: CASSQDGDRGSTLNYGYTF

V: TRBV30
D: NA
J: TRBJ1-1
size: few
DNA: TGTGCCTGGACGACTACACCGAACACTGAAGCTTTCTTT
CDR3: CAWTTTPNTEAFF

V: TRBV7-6
D: TRBD2
J: TRBJ2-2
size: NA
DNA: TGTGCCAGCAGCTCCCCTAGCGGCGTGGCGAACACCGGGGAGCTGTTTTTT
CDR3: CASSSPSGVANTGELFF

V: TRBV18
D: NA
J: TRBJ1-2
size: NA
DNA: TGTGCCAGCTCAATGATAGACAGGAACTATGGCTACACCTTC
CDR3: CASSMIDRNYGYTF

V: TRBV4-1
D: NA
J: TRBJ1-3
size: NA
DNA: TGCGCCAGCAGCCAACCGGGACACTTTGGAAACACCATATATTTT
CDR3: CASSQPGHFGNTIYF

V: TRBV13
D: NA
J: TRBJ2-5
size: NA
DNA: TGTGCCAGCAGCCTCACCGGGACTCAAGAGACCCAGTACTTC
CDR3: CASSLTGTQETQYF

V: TRBV5-1
D: TRBD1
J: TRBJ2-1
size: NA
DNA: TGCGCCAGCAGCACCGTTTACAGGGGGCGGAATGAGCAGTTCTTC
CDR3: CASSTVYRGRNEQFF

V: TRBV4-2
D: NA
J: TRBJ2-7
size: NA
DNA: TGTGCCAGCAGCCAAGTCGTCGGAGGGAACTACGAGCAGTACTTC
CDR3: CASSQVVGGNYEQYF

V: TRBV6-1
D: NA
J: TRBJ2-1
size: NA
DNA: TGTGCCAGCAGTGAAAGGTTAGCGGCGTCCTACAATGAGCAGTTCTTC
CDR3: CASSERLAASYNEQFF

V: TRBV6-1
D: NA
J: TRBJ1-1
size: NA
DNA: TGTGCCAGCTCACTAAAGAACACTGAAGCTTTCTTT
CDR3: CASSLKNTEAFF

V: TRBV5-4
D: TRBD1
J: TRBJ1-1
size: NA
DNA: TGTGCCAGCAGCTGGCTGGGACAGGCTGGCACTGAAGCTTTCTTT
CDR3: CASSWLGQAGTEAFF

V: TRBV7-2
D: NA
J: TRBJ2-1
size: few
DNA: TGTGCCCTGCTTAGCCAAAGCTCCTACAATGAGCAGTTCTTC
CDR3: CALLSQSSYNEQFF

V: TRBV12-5
D: TRBD1
J: TRBJ2-2
size: NA
DNA: TGTGCTAGTGGTTTGGGTCAGGGGGCGGCCGGGGAGCTGTTTTTT
CDR3: CASGLGQGAAGELFF

V: TRBV19
D: NA
J: TRBJ2-6
size: once
DNA: TGTGCCAGTAGTATACAAAGGGGGGGGCTCTCTGGGGCCAACGTCCTGACTTTC
CDR3: CASSIQRGGLSGANVLTF

V: TRBV5-6
D: NA
J: TRBJ2-7
size: NA
DNA: TGTGCCAGCAGCTTGGACGTCTACGAGCAGTACTTC
CDR3: CASSLDVYEQYF

V: TRBV29-1
D: NA
J: TRBJ1-3
size: NA
DNA: TGCAGCGTTGAAGATCTTGGGGGGAGACGACCCGATGGAAACACCATATATTTT
CDR3: CSVEDLGGRRPDGNTIYF

V: TRBV7-9
D: TRBD1
J: TRBJ2-7
size: NA
DNA: TGTGCCAGCAGCAGTCAGGGGGCGGCCTACGAGCAGTACTTC
CDR3: CASSSQGAAYEQYF

V: TRBV27
D: NA
J: TRBJ1-6
size: once
DNA: TGTGCCAGCAGTCCGGGTCCTATAAATTCACCCCTCCACTTT
CDR3: CASSPGPINSPLHF

V: TRBV4-2
D: TRBD2
J: TRBJ2-2
size: once
DNA: TGTGCCAGCAGCCAAGAGAGGGGACTAGGTAGCCGGGGGGCCACCGGGGAGCTGTTTTTT
CDR3: CASSQERGLGSRGATGELFF

V: TRBV11-2
D: TRBD1
J: TRBJ1-1
size: NA
DNA: TGTGCCAGCAGACGAACGACAGGGGGCGCATCGAACACTGAAGCTTTCTTT
CDR3: CASRRTTGGASNTEAFF

V: TRBV19
D: NA
J: TRBJ1-1
size: NA
DNA: TGTGCCAGTAGTATTGGAGGGAGGGGGACTGAAGCTTTCTTT
CDR3: CASSIGGRGTEAFF

V: TRBV7-9
D: TRBD2
J: TRBJ2-1
size: NA
DNA: TGTGCCAGCAGCGGCCCTATAGCGGGGGTCTACAATGAGCAGTTCTTC
CDR3: CASSGPIAGVYNEQFF

V: TRBV11-2
D: NA
J: TRBJ2-1
size: NA
DNA: TGTGCCAGCAGCCGTGACTCCTCCCCTACCTACAATGAGCAGTTCTTC
CDR3: CASSRDSSPTYNEQFF

V: TRBV19
D: NA
J: TRBJ2-7
size: NA
DNA: TGTGCCAGTAGTATTTCCCCCACGGAGTACTACGAGCAGTACTTC
CDR3: CASSISPTEYYEQYF

V: TRBV7-2
D: NA
J: TRBJ1-4
size: NA
DNA: TGTGCCAGCAGCCCCGGTCTCTTGGTGTGGGAAAAACTGTTTTTT
CDR3: CASSPGLLVWEKLFF

V: TRBV6-1
D: TRBD2
J: TRBJ2-5
size: NA
DNA: TGTGCCAGCAGTGAATGGGCTAGCGGGGGGGCCGGGCAAGAGACCCAGTACTTC
CDR3: CASSEWASGGAGQETQYF

V: TRBV29-1
D: TRBD1
J: TRBJ1-2
size: NA
DNA: TGCAGCGTGGGGTCCGGGACAGGGGGTAGGGGCTACACCTTC
CDR3: CSVGSGTGGRGYTF

V: TRBV27
D: NA
J: TRBJ2-7
size: NA
DNA: TGTGCCAGCAGTTTATCGATAGGCTACGAGCAGTACTTC
CDR3: CASSLSIGYEQYF